Presented here are 30 T cell receptor beta chains from one specimen sequenced in a study of cytomegalovirus exposure and HLA in healthy donors. The PCR made use of 60 Vbeta and 13 Jbeta primers. TCRdb's table, derived via immunoSEQ multiplex PCR, lists solely in-frame clones and lacks some. This sample has 130,000 to 150,000 clones, with 80% to 85% found just once. The sample taken for sequencing was PBMCs. The receptors stem from a woman in her thirties in good health and CMV-seronegative.

This clone has a single count. The CDR3 protein is CASSFTGGYAGANVLTF. The CDR3 DNA reads TGTGCCAGCAGCTTTACAGGGGGCTATGCTGGGGCCAACGTCCTGACTTTC. The chain couples TRBV11-3 to TRBJ2-6, with 9 bases aligning to TRBD1. The junction had 5 bases not matched to a gene; V was cut back by 3 bases and J by 2 bases. Germline CDR1 SGHNT, CDR2 YENEEA. The CDR3 contains 17 residues.

The chain uses TRBV10-1 and TRBJ2-3; the D gene is possibly TRBD2 (6 bases). V was clipped by 2 bases and J by 2 bases, with 11 bases between them. Germline V lookup: CDR1 WNHNN, CDR2 SYGVQD (reference sequence). The CDR3 runs 15 residues. The CDR3 DNA is TGCGCCAGCAGTGAGCGGAGGGGTACCACAGATACGCAGTATTTT. This sequence encodes CASSERRGTTDTQYF.

This chain links TRBV7-2 with TRBJ2-2, with D unresolved. CDR3 size: 13 residues. V lost 2 bases, J lost 1 base, and 2 bases lay in between. From germline, CDR1 is SGHTA and CDR2 FQGNSA. CDR3 bases: TGTGCCAGCAGCTTACGGAACACCGGGGAGCTGTTTTTT. Translating it yields CASSLRNTGELFF.

The CDR3 region has the DNA TGTGCCAGCAGTTTGAGTCGAAGCTCCTACAATGAGCAGTTCTTC. Translation gives CASSLSRSSYNEQFF. This rearrangement joins TRBV27 to TRBJ2-1; D gene ambiguous. The V gene lost 3 bases and the J gene lost 0 bases, with 9 bases spanning the gap. The CDR3 length is 15 residues. Germline-derived CDR1 and CDR2 are MNHEY and SMNVEV (reference sequence).

J is TRBJ2-3 and V is TRBV9; 7 positions match TRBD2. This CDR3 spans 15 amino acids. Germline CDR1 SGDLS, CDR2 YYNGEE. J lost 3 bases, V lost 0 bases, and 4 bases had no gene match. The CDR3 reads CASSVGGRDTDTQYF. DNA for the CDR3: TGTGCCAGCAGCGTAGGCGGGAGAGATACAGATACGCAGTATTTT.

The rearrangement uses TRBV18 and TRBJ1-3; possibly TRBD1 for D (6 bases). CDR3 size: 14 residues. Trimming stripped 6 bases from V and 2 bases from J, with 11 bases between. Germline assignment: CDR1 KGHSH and CDR2 LQKENI. The CDR3, as DNA: TGTGCCAGCTCGCAACAGGGAACTGGAAACACCATATATTTT. Amino acids: CASSQQGTGNTIYF.

CDR3 residues: CASSLDVAGYNEQFF. CDR3 DNA: TGCGCCAGCAGCTTGGACGTTGCAGGCTACAATGAGCAGTTCTTC. The chain recombines TRBV5-1 with TRBJ2-1; D gene unclear. The CDR3 is made up of 15 amino acids. The germline V gene encodes CDR1 SGHRS and CDR2 YFSETQ. With 0 bases removed from V and 3 bases from J, the gap between germline ends came to 10 bases. The variable domain in full, with the rest retrieved from reference TRBV5-1 and TRBJ2-1, is KAGVTQTPRYLIKTRGQQVTLSCSPISGHRSVSWYQQTPGQGLQFLFEYFSETQRNKGNFPGRFSGRQFSNSRSEMNVSTLELGDSALYLCASSLDVAGYNEQFFGPGTRLTVL.

The rearrangement uses TRBV10-3 and TRBJ2-7; D is perhaps TRBD1 (6 bases). Per the germline V gene, CDR1 is ENHRY and CDR2 is SYGVKD. The V gene lost 10 bases and the J gene lost 5 bases, with 18 bases spanning the gap. CDR3 length equals 13 residues. This chain's CDR3 is CATLLTGLNEQYF. CDR3 bases: TGTGCCACCCTATTGACAGGTTTAAACGAGCAGTACTTC.

V gene TRBV7-8 combines with J gene TRBJ1-5, with a weak D call TRBD1 (6 bases). Trimming took 0 bases from V and 7 from J, leaving 13 bases between them. The CDR3 runs 15 residues. In germline, CDR1 is SGHVS, CDR2 FQNEAQ. The CDR3 DNA sequence: TGTGCCAGCAGCTTAGCGAGGGTGAGGGGGCAGCCCCAGCATTTT. Translation: CASSLARVRGQPQHF.

The chain has TRBV7-3 and TRBJ2-7, with 7 bases lining up with TRBD2. Germline assignment: CDR1 SGHTA and CDR2 FQGTGA. V lost 3 bases, J lost 1 base, and 3 bases stayed unmatched. The CDR3 covers 14 residues. The CDR3 nucleotides read TGTGCCAGCAGCTTTGGGGGGGGATCCTACGAGCAGTACTTC. This encodes CASSFGGGSYEQYF. The complete variable domain, with remaining parts taken from reference TRBV7-3 and TRBJ2-7, reads GAGVSQTPSNKVTEKGKYVELRCDPISGHTALYWYRQSLGQGPEFLIYFQGTGAADDSGLPNDRFFAVRPEGSVSTLKIQRTERGDSAVYLCASSFGGGSYEQYFGPGTRLTVT.

The CDR3 bases are TGCGCCAGCACCCTTATCGGGAGTGTGGGTCGAGAGACCCAGTACTTC. Amino acids: CASTLIGSVGRETQYF. V gene TRBV10-2 combines with J gene TRBJ2-5; a possible D gene is TRBD2 (6 bases). Per germline, CDR1 WSHSY and CDR2 SAAADI. Trimming removed 7 bases at V and 4 bases at J, with 22 bases between. The length of the CDR3 is 16 residues.

The chain employs TRBV27 and TRBJ2-7; a possible D gene is TRBD2 (6 bases). The CDR3 extends over 17 amino acids. Germline V gene sequence: CDR1 MNHEY, CDR2 SMNVEV (reference sequence). Deletions cut 5 bases from V and 0 bases from J, with 20 bases between. The CDR3 sequence is CASSPLSGTLSSYEQYF. Here the CDR3 DNA reads TGTGCCAGCAGTCCACTCTCCGGGACTTTAAGCTCCTACGAGCAGTACTTC.

This chain connects TRBV7-9 to TRBJ1-5; D gene uncertain. This CDR3 has 16 amino acids. Between the trimmed V and J ends, which lost 5 bases and 3 bases, there was a span of 17 bases. Germline CDR1 SEHNR, CDR2 FQNEAQ (reference sequence). The CDR3 loop reads CASSEDFYEFNQPQHF. CDR3 sequence (DNA): TGTGCCAGCAGCGAGGACTTTTACGAATTCAATCAGCCCCAGCATTTT.

The gene calls are TRBV5-1 and TRBJ1-1; maybe TRBD1 (6 bases). The ends were cut back, 0 bases at V and 1 base at J, with 16 bases in the middle. Germline CDR1 reads SGHRS; CDR2 reads YFSETQ. The CDR3 consists of 17 residues. The CDR3 here is CASSLGVRGWANTEAFF. The CDR3 DNA is TGCGCCAGCAGCTTGGGGGTGAGGGGGTGGGCGAACACTGAAGCTTTCTTT.

This chain connects TRBV4-1 to TRBJ1-5; D may be TRBD1 (5 bases). The ends were cut back, 0 bases at V and 2 bases at J, with 8 bases in the middle. The CDR3 extends over 15 amino acids. CDR1 is MGHRA, CDR2 YSYEKL, per germline. The CDR3 sequence is CASSQDIGGNQPQHF. CDR3 in DNA: TGCGCCAGCAGCCAAGATATAGGGGGCAATCAGCCCCAGCATTTT.

The genes are TRBV5-1 and TRBJ2-3, with TRBD2 identical over 7 bases. Germline V gene lookup returns CDR1 SGHRS and CDR2 YFSETQ. This CDR3 contains 13 residues. V was pared by 4 bases and J by 9 bases, with 8 bases of the junction left unmatched. In DNA form, the CDR3 reads TGCGCCAGCAGCCGAGAAGCGGGATACACGCAGTATTTT. It is translated as CASSREAGYTQYF.

In this sample, this clone turned up once. One end of the junction does not line up with germline, which may come from a read error. The chain is built from TRBV29-1 and TRBJ2-3; the match to TRBD2 covers 9 bases. The CDR3 extends over 13 amino acids. Germline V gene lookup returns CDR1 SQVTM and CDR2 ANQGSEA. The CDR3 coding sequence is TGCAGCGCGGGAGCGGGGGGCACAGATACGCAGTGTTTT. It yields the protein CSAGAGGTDTQCF.

This clone has just a few counts. V and J are TRBV10-1 and TRBJ1-3; D is unclear. This CDR3 is built from 16 residues. CDR1 is WNHNN and CDR2 is SYGVQD in the germline V gene (reference sequence). Trimming left V 0 bases short and J 0 bases short, with 9 bases between. The CDR3 sequence is CASSESAQFSGNTIYF. CDR3 bases: TGCGCCAGCAGTGAGTCGGCACAGTTCTCTGGAAACACCATATATTTT.

The gene calls are TRBV19 and TRBJ1-2, with 7 bases identical to TRBD1. Germline lookup yields CDR1 LNHDA and CDR2 SQIVND (reference sequence). With V trimmed by 5 bases and J by 8 bases, 11 bases remained unmatched. This CDR3 contains 14 residues. DNA of the CDR3: TGTGCCAGTAGTCCCGACAGGGAAGGATACGGCTACACCTTC. It translates to CASSPDREGYGYTF.

This clone occurred once. The gene calls are TRBV5-1 and TRBJ2-5, with D possibly being TRBD2 (6 bases). Judging by the DNA end, TRBJ2-7 fits better; the J call may be wrong. Germline V CDR1 and CDR2: SGHRS, YFSETQ. The CDR3 runs to 16 residues. DNA of the CDR3: TGCGCCAGCAGCATCTCCGGGGGACGTTCGTTCTACGAGCAGTACTTC. Translation gives CASSISGGRSFYEQYF.

Turning to this clone: Germline and junction disagree at one end, which may indicate a read error. This rearrangement joins TRBV27 to TRBJ2-7, with D possibly matching TRBD1 (6 bases). From germline, CDR1 is MNHEY and CDR2 SMNVEV (reference sequence). This CDR3 contains 15 residues. The CDR3 region is CASSFRVDRHYEQHF. CDR3 nucleotides: TGTGCCAGCAGTTTTCGGGTCGACAGGCATTACGAGCAGCACTTC.

The rearrangement joins TRBV4-1 to TRBJ1-5, with a tentative D call TRBD1 (5 bases). There are 17 residues in the CDR3. The V gene's germline CDR1 is MGHRA and CDR2 YSYEKL. V was trimmed by 3 bases and J by 5 bases, leaving 20 bases between them. As DNA, the CDR3 is TGCGCCAGCAGCCAGGTATGGGGCAGGGTAAAAGATCAGCCCCAGCATTTT. This translates into CASSQVWGRVKDQPQHF.

The gene calls are TRBV18 and TRBJ1-1; no definite D call. V dropped 3 bases and J dropped 7 bases, with 12 bases sitting between them. The CDR3 is made up of 13 amino acids. Germline CDR1 KGHSH, CDR2 LQKENI. The CDR3 sequence is CASSPDLGGEAFF. In DNA, the CDR3 is TGTGCCAGCTCACCGGATTTAGGCGGTGAAGCTTTCTTT.

This chain joins TRBV18 and TRBJ1-3, with 8 bases that match TRBD1. Losses at the gene ends were 6 bases for V and 7 bases for J; bases not matched to a gene: 8. Germline V gives CDR1 KGHSH, CDR2 LQKENI. This CDR3 contains 14 residues. Here the CDR3 DNA reads TGTGCCAGCTCGCTCGTGGACAGGGAGAACACCATATATTTT. It codes for CASSLVDRENTIYF.

The chain links TRBV28 to TRBJ2-7, with 7 positions matching TRBD1. After removal of 0 bases from V and 3 bases from J, the junction contained 5 bases not matched to a gene. Per germline, CDR1 MDHEN and CDR2 SYDVKM. CDR3 length: 15 amino acids. The CDR3 loop is CASSLWYRTGYEQYF. The CDR3 DNA follows: TGTGCCAGCAGTTTATGGTATAGGACAGGCTACGAGCAGTACTTC.

About this clone itself: Mismatch with germline at one junction end may stem from a read error. This chain uses TRBV5-4 with TRBJ1-2; 7 nucleotides agree with TRBD1. Germline V gene data show CDR1 as SGHNT and CDR2 as YYREEE (reference sequence). The CDR3 is 17 residues long. This CDR3 is CASSLELRQGKFYGYTF. The CDR3 bases are TGCGCCAGCAGCCTGGAACTACGACAGGGTAAATTCTATGGCTACACCTTC.

This rearrangement joins TRBV27 to TRBJ2-7, with TRBD1 identical over 7 bases. CDR3 length: 15 residues. Trimming at V came to 5 bases and at J to 4 bases, leaving 11 bases not matched to a gene. Germline CDR1 and CDR2: MNHEY and SMNVEV (reference sequence). The CDR3 is CASSPLTGSGYEQYF. DNA for the CDR3: TGTGCCAGCAGTCCCTTGACAGGGAGCGGATACGAGCAGTACTTC.

This chain uses TRBV11-2 with TRBJ1-4; the D gene is possibly TRBD1 (5 bases). This CDR3 is built from 16 residues. The V end lost 5 bases, the J end lost 6 bases, and 19 bases lay between the germline ends. Germline assignment: CDR1 SGHAT and CDR2 FQNNGV. CDR3 loop: CASSPLAGRVYEKLFF. CDR3 sequence (DNA): TGTGCCAGCAGCCCTCTGGCGGGGCGGGTTTATGAAAAACTGTTTTTT.

This rearrangement joins TRBV27 to TRBJ1-6; 7 positions agree with TRBD1. Trimming took 5 bases from V and 9 from J; bases not matched to a gene: 10. In germline, CDR1 is MNHEY, CDR2 SMNVEV (reference sequence). The CDR3 runs 15 residues. The CDR3 coding sequence is TGTGCCAGCAGTACAGGGGCGTTGGGTGGTTCACCCCTCCACTTT. This encodes CASSTGALGGSPLHF.

The CDR3, as DNA: TGCGCCAGCAGCCGGAGCCAGGGGGATCAGCCCCAGCATTTT. Its protein product is CASSRSQGDQPQHF. The chain combines TRBV5-1 with TRBJ1-5; 7 positions agree with TRBD1. V lost 4 bases and J lost 5; bases outside the gene matches: 6. The CDR3 runs 14 residues. Germline V gene data show CDR1 as SGHRS and CDR2 as YFSETQ.